The subject of this entry is one TCR beta chain. No antigen is known for it. This entry is derived from a study of shared clonotypes between healthy human individuals. This table comes from immunoSEQ multiplex PCR, and its TCRdb copy is limited to in-frame clones, with some not included. In the table there are under 1,100,000 clones, more than 65% of which are singletons. The CDR3 is 16 residues long. Germline loops: CDR1 SGDLS, CDR2 YYNGEE. V lost 2 bases to trimming and J lost 6 bases, with 19 bases between them. Study-level points and caveats: Sharing across four donors was seen in 5% to 5.5% of naive CD4 clonotypes.

The material sequenced was memory CD4+ T cells sorted from blood. The subset was: CD45RA-negative fraction. The rearrangement joins TRBV9 to TRBJ2-3; D might be TRBD1 or TRBD2, each matching 5 bases. The sequence came from a man younger than 35 in good health. The CDR3 region is CASSVLPGTQLDTQYF. CDR3 DNA: TGTGCCAGCAGCGTTTTGCCCGGGACCCAGCTCGATACGCAGTATTTT.